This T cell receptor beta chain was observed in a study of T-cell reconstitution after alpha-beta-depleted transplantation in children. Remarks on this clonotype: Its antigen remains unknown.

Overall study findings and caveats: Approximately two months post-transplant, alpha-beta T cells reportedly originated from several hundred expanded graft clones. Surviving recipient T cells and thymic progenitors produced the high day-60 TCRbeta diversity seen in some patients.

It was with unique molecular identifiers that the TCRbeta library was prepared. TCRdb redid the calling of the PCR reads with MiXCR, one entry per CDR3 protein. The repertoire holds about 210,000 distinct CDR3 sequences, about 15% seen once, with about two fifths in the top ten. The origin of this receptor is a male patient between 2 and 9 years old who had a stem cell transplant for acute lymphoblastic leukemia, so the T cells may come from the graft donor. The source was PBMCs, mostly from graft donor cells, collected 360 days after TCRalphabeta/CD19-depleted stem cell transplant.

CDR3 residues: CASSPDWTPGRNTGELFF. The DNA for the CDR3 is TGCGCCAGCAGCCCAGACTGGACCCCGGGTCGGAACACCGGGGAGCTGTTTTTT. The V gene is TRBV4-3, the J gene TRBJ2-2; D is unclear. Germline assignment: CDR1 LGHNA and CDR2 YSLEER. The V and J ends lost 4 bases and 1 base respectively, with 19 bases between them. The CDR3 consists of 18 residues.